This T cell receptor beta chain stems from a study of Graves' ophthalmopathy and Graves' hyperthyroidism. Study-level findings and limits: Appearing in blood as well were most expanded thyroid clonotypes above 0.001 frequency.

In regard to this clonotype: Its cognate antigen is unknown.

Germline values: CDR1 LNHNV, CDR2 YYDKDF (reference sequence). The ends lost 4 bases at V and 7 bases at J; junction bases unmatched: 13. The CDR3 runs 16 residues. Hyperthyroidism was new, under 2 months, in patients aged 18 to 65. Lactation, pregnancy, uncontrolled infections and other autoimmune diseases were all grounds for excluding patients. CDR3 regions of TCR beta were amplified from RNA transcripts. HTBI-primed first-round RT-PCR preceded second-round multiplex PCR. One entry per CDR3 protein, called by TCRdb with MiXCR from the multiplex PCR reads. The sample has roughly 1.1 million distinct CDR3 sequences, less than 45% seen once.

The V gene is TRBV15, the J gene TRBJ2-7; 10 nucleotides match TRBD2. Sequencing was carried out using peripheral blood or thyroid tissue (not recorded which). The TCR was taken from an adult man with Graves' hyperthyroidism. The CDR3 DNA follows: TGTGCCACCAGCACCATAGCGGGGGGCCTGCTATTGGAGCAGTACTTC. The encoded protein is CATSTIAGGLLLEQYF.